This record covers a single T cell receptor (beta chain). Produced via immunoSEQ multiplex PCR; TCRdb's table is partial and in-frame only. The table shows 350,000 to 450,000 clones, with approximately 90% occurring only once. The data were obtained in a study of control samples from healthy donors and cancer patients. V was clipped by 5 bases and J by 5 bases, with 9 bases between them. There are 12 residues in the CDR3. Germline CDR1 is MNHEY and CDR2 is SMNVEV (reference sequence). The sequence was collected from a man between 40 and 49 years old with head and neck cancer. This chain joins TRBV27 and TRBJ2-5, with a weak D call TRBD2 (5 bases). The source material was PBMCs. DNA of the CDR3: TGTGCCAGCAGTCCCACGGGGGAGACCCAGTACTTC. Translated: CASSPTGETQYF.